Included here is one T cell receptor beta chain sequence, with context. Its antigen remains unknown. This specimen belongs to a study of T cell responses to AZD1222 COVID-19 vaccine. Looking at the study overall: Second doses were pooled across both intervals (about 4 or about 12 weeks).

The table came from immunoSEQ multiplex PCR; TCRdb's copy has only in-frame clones and leaves some out. The table has about 180,000 clones, around nine tenths seen once; the top ten hold about 2.8%. General observations from the study: Most donors were white British and more were female, and clonal diversity was possibly underestimated. Baseline seropositives among AZD1222 recipients totaled only five or six.

Germline CDR1 MGHRA, CDR2 YSYEKL. V was cut by 1 base and J by 1 base, with 4 bases left in between. This CDR3 has 13 amino acids. The receptor comes from an adult in good health. The gene calls are TRBV4-1 and TRBJ1-1, with D unclear. This material consisted of peripheral blood, taken on day 0 of AZD1222 vaccination. The chain's CDR3 is CASSQGPNTEAFF. CDR3 in DNA: TGCGCCAGCAGCCAAGGGCCGAACACTGAAGCTTTCTTT.